At least ten counts were recorded for the clone carrying this T cell receptor (beta chain). TCRdb analysed the RT-PCR reads with MiXCR anew, one entry per CDR3 protein. The sample includes about 610,000 distinct CDR3 sequences, 14% of them seen just once. The entry originates in a study of response to subunit inactivated influenza vaccine. V gave up 0 bases and J gave up 3 bases, with 18 bases separating them. The CDR3 extends over 16 amino acids. CDR1 is DFQATT and CDR2 is SNEGSKA in the germline V gene (reference sequence). This clonotype was obtained from a man aged 50 to 60 who received an inactivated influenza vaccine. V usage is TRBV20-1 and J usage is TRBJ2-7; either TRBD1 or TRBD2 may fit D (5 bases each). The sequencing used PBMCs from blood, collected less than 13 days after vaccination. The DNA for the CDR3 is TGCAGTGCTAGAGACCGGGACGGAACTCAACTCTACGAGCAGTACTTC. This encodes CSARDRDGTQLYEQYF.